Given below is one T cell receptor beta chain in context. Germline V gene data show CDR1 as SGHTA and CDR2 as FQGNSA. The V gene lost 4 bases and the J gene lost 1 base, with 10 bases spanning the gap. The CDR3 has 14 residues. The source of the sample is a study of blood T cells in healthy people across ages. A second PCR of roughly 7 to 11 cycles used a sample-barcoded 5' primer and a J-beta primer mix. From the 5' RACE reads, TCRdb called clonotypes with MiXCR, one entry per CDR3 protein. The sample lists 600,000 to 850,000 distinct CDR3 sequences, more than 40% occurring once. The source material was blood. The sequence was obtained from a woman aged 55 to 70 in good health. The chain has TRBV7-2 and TRBJ1-2; TRBD1 might be the D (6 bases). DNA of the CDR3: TGTGCCAGCAGCTCCGGACAGATTAACTATGGCTACACCTTC. This encodes CASSSGQINYGYTF.